These T cell receptor beta chains were read from a single sample in a study of blood T cell repertoires in COVID-19. Here immunoSEQ multiplex PCR was the method, and the copy in TCRdb shows in-frame clones only, minus some. This repertoire shows about 300,000 clones, approximately 90% found once; its top ten account for 0.95% to 1.2%. The material sequenced was PBMCs or T cells enriched from blood (not recorded which). These receptors were obtained from a young woman who had recovered from COVID-19. The CDR3 runs from the conserved cysteine through the conserved F or W. Fields, in order: clone size, D gene, V gene, J gene, CDR3 DNA, CDR3 protein. The D gene is left open where the match is weak. The size field is filled for only some rows; it gives once, few, many or a size class.

-,-,TRBV11-2,TRBJ2-7,TGTGCCAGCAGAAACCTAAGTAGTTTGATCGAGCAGTACTTC,CASRNLSSLIEQYF
-,-,TRBV5-6,TRBJ2-1,TGTGCCAGCAGCCGGGACTCCCACAATGAGCAGTTCTTC,CASSRDSHNEQFF
-,-,TRBV6-5,TRBJ2-3,TGTGCCAGCAGCCCCGGTGATCGGTACACAGATACGCAGTATTTT,CASSPGDRYTDTQYF
-,-,TRBV2,TRBJ2-1,TGTGCCAGCAGTGAATATACGGGAGTAGTCCCCAGCTCCTACAATGAGCAGTTCTTC,CASSEYTGVVPSSYNEQFF
-,-,TRBV30,TRBJ2-1,TGTGCCTGGGATTATGGAGGGTCCTACAATGAGCAGTTCTTC,CAWDYGGSYNEQFF
-,-,TRBV4-3,TRBJ2-1,TGCGCCAGCAGCCAACAAACAGGGTTGGGCAATGAGCAGTTCTTC,CASSQQTGLGNEQFF
-,-,TRBV6-5,TRBJ2-1,TGTGCCAGCAGTTACTCGGTTAGCTCCTACAATGAGCAGTTCTTC,CASSYSVSSYNEQFF
-,-,TRBV30,TRBJ1-4,TGTGCCTGGAGTGGGGAGCAAAAACTGTTTTTT,CAWSGEQKLFF
-,-,TRBV28,TRBJ1-2,TGTGCCAGCAGCGCGCAGGTCTATGGCTACACCTTC,CASSAQVYGYTF
-,-,TRBV5-1,TRBJ2-1,TGCGCCACCCGAGTTGATAGTGAGCAGTTCTTC,CATRVDSEQFF
-,TRBD2,TRBV2,TRBJ2-3,TGTGCCAGCAGGGGGACTAGCGGGAGGCTTAGCACAGATACGCAGTATTTT,CASRGTSGRLSTDTQYF
-,TRBD2,TRBV5-6,TRBJ2-1,TGTGCCAGCAGCTTCTCGAGGACTAGCGGGAGTTTGGGCTACAATGAGCAGTTCTTC,CASSFSRTSGSLGYNEQFF
-,-,TRBV9,TRBJ2-1,TGTGCCAGCAGCGTCGTAGCGGTTAGCTCCTACAATGAGCAGTTCTTC,CASSVVAVSSYNEQFF
once,-,TRBV9,TRBJ1-6,TGTGCCAGCAGCGTAGCATCCGGTGGTAATTCACCCCTCCACTTT,CASSVASGGNSPLHF
-,TRBD1,TRBV6-5,TRBJ1-5,TGTGCCAGCAGTTTCGGACAGGGTCCCTTCAATCAGCCCCAGCATTTT,CASSFGQGPFNQPQHF
once,-,TRBV7-2,TRBJ2-3,TGTGCCAGCAGCTTAGAGGGCGGCGGGAACGCAGATACGCAGTATTTT,CASSLEGGGNADTQYF
-,TRBD2,TRBV11-2,TRBJ2-7,TGTGCCAGCAGCTTAAATGACGGACTAGATGGGGCCCTCGAGCAGTACTTC,CASSLNDGLDGALEQYF
-,-,TRBV9,TRBJ1-6,TGTGCCAGCAGCGTAGATGCAGATTATAATTCACCCCTCCACTTT,CASSVDADYNSPLHF